Given below is one T cell receptor (beta chain) in context. No antigen is known for it. No base quality information exists; no much larger clone differs at one position. Library generation was performed with multiplex PCR. TCRdb shows the sequencer as Illumina HiSeq 4000. To build TCR beta libraries, CDR3 regions were amplified by Arm-PCR using iRepertoire HTBI primers. PCR products were gel purified before sequencing. The authors' analysis ran thus. Gene usage analysis of CDR3 amino acid clonotypes used the approximately 56 TRBV and more than 13 TRBJ segments found across samples. Filtered high-quality paired reads were merged into contigs using COPE and FqMerger. BLAST was used to align contigs to IMGT TRBV, TRBD and TRBJ reference genes, with CDR3 defined following IMGT. Clonotypes above 0.1% frequency were classified as highly expanded clones. Repertoire diversity was measured by Shannon entropy, and V-J evenness by the Gini coefficient. A clonotype found in more than one individual was treated as public. The public reads were quality trimmed at Q25 with fastp and then assembled into clones with MiXCR by TCRdb, keeping productive beta chains. Merged by CDR3 protein, the rows form single entries marked with the most common genes and DNA. Here the V and J calls rest on TCRdb's processing, not on the authors' analysis. The sample records more than 650,000 distinct CDR3 sequences, around 30% of which are singletons. The ten largest clones add up to around 40% of the sample.

In the paper's terms, the time point label means: persistent/refractory GD, antithyroid drugs over 5 years with positive TRAb. RNA was extracted from PBMCs in TRIzol for both TCR sequencing and RNA sequencing. The diagnosis of Graves' disease followed American Thyroid Association guidelines. Recruitment of patients was carried out at an endocrinology department in Xi'an, China. Each patient gave roughly 8.4 milliliters of peripheral blood, collected in an EDTA anticoagulant tube. Ficoll Paque Plus density gradient separation was used to isolate PBMCs, and no further T cell sorting was performed. An Agilent 2100 Bioanalyzer and agarose gel were used to check RNA quality, and a NanoDrop 2000 was used to measure RNA concentration. The data stem from a study of regulatory T cells in long-lasting Graves disease (dated by TCRdb to about 2021). About the investigation overall: To count as having persistent Graves' disease, a patient had to have received antithyroid drug treatment for over 5 years with TSH receptor autoantibodies remaining persistently positive. A total of around 35 samples were covered by TCR sequencing, comprising about 13 persistent and some 20 newly diagnosed Graves' disease patients. Persistent Graves' disease patients in the clinical cohort had taken antithyroid drugs for around 11 years on average. The study took place in China and was registered as a clinical trial. This study used TCR sequencing and RNA sequencing of peripheral blood to compare persistent Graves' disease patients against newly diagnosed Graves' disease patients. The research as a whole found: Compared with newly diagnosed patients, persistent Graves' disease patients had lower TCR Shannon entropy and fewer highly expanded clones, which suggests clonal expansion. The authors acknowledged the small sample size as a limitation that may reduce accuracy. Only the TCR beta chain was sequenced and analyzed. More public clonotypes were shared among persistent patients (roughly 3,000) than among newly diagnosed patients (roughly 1,000). Because the primary lesion, thyroid tissue, could not be accessed, the study looked at peripheral blood alone. Preferential use of TRBV28, TRBJ1-2 and TRBJ2-5 was observed in persistent disease, whereas TRBV20-1 and TRBJ2-1 were favored in newly diagnosed disease.

The CDR3 measures 14 amino acids from cysteine to phenylalanine. Just CDR3 DNA is preserved here, 42 bases in frame from base 1. Based on the germline V gene, the CDR1 and CDR2 sequences are SGHRS and YFSETQ. The junction carries 12 bases between V and J, which are trimmed by 0 bases and 5 bases respectively. This TCR came from a female donor with Graves disease. The sequences come from peripheral blood mononuclear cells (PBMCs), collected when the disease was refractory, from a patient treated with antithyroid drugs. The chain employs TRBV5-1 and TRBJ2-7, and possibly TRBD1, on 5 matching bases. The CDR3 reads CASSLVQGGHEQYF. The nucleotide sequence is TGCGCCAGCAGCTTGGTTCAGGGTGGTCACGAGCAGTACTTC.